The rows below give T cell receptor beta chains drawn from one sample of a study of CD8+ T cells in alopecia areata. The repertoire was sequenced with immunoSEQ multiplex PCR; TCRdb's copy has only in-frame clones and lacks some. The table includes fewer than 250,000 clones, roughly 60% detected once. This specimen was CD4+ T cells sorted from blood, taken at week 24, from a patient treated with tofacitinib. The receptors stem from a human donor with alopecia areata. Both conserved end residues are part of each CDR3. D genes are given only for firm matches. Some rows have no size entry. The others give once, few or many, or a class for an expanded clone.

clone size: -
D gene: -
V gene: TRBV7-2
J gene: TRBJ1-5
CDR3 protein: CASSVRGNQPQHF
CDR3 DNA: TGTGCCAGCAGCGTAAGGGGGAATCAGCCCCAGCATTTT

clone size: -
D gene: -
V gene: TRBV20-1
J gene: TRBJ2-4
CDR3 protein: CSVTIGNIQYF
CDR3 DNA: TGCAGTGTAACAATTGGAAACATTCAGTACTTC

clone size: once
D gene: -
V gene: TRBV30
J gene: TRBJ2-6
CDR3 protein: CAWISPPGHPSGANVLTF
CDR3 DNA: TGTGCCTGGATTAGTCCCCCGGGACACCCCTCTGGGGCCAACGTCCTGACTTTC

clone size: few
D gene: -
V gene: TRBV29-1
J gene: TRBJ2-7
CDR3 protein: CSVLHTYEQYF
CDR3 DNA: TGCAGCGTTCTACATACTTACGAGCAGTACTTC

clone size: -
D gene: -
V gene: TRBV30
J gene: TRBJ1-5
CDR3 protein: CAWSRGQNNNQPQHF
CDR3 DNA: TGTGCCTGGAGTAGAGGACAGAATAACAATCAGCCCCAGCATTTT

clone size: -
D gene: TRBD1
V gene: TRBV27
J gene: TRBJ1-2
CDR3 protein: CASSSTGTGGGYTF
CDR3 DNA: TGTGCCAGCAGCTCAACCGGGACAGGGGGAGGCTACACCTTC

clone size: -
D gene: -
V gene: TRBV30
J gene: TRBJ1-5
CDR3 protein: CAWSSSEPSPQHF
CDR3 DNA: TGTGCCTGGAGTTCTTCCGAGCCGAGTCCCCAGCATTTT

clone size: -
D gene: -
V gene: TRBV29-1
J gene: TRBJ2-3
CDR3 protein: CSVGRDTQYF
CDR3 DNA: TGCAGCGTTGGCCGGGATACGCAGTATTTT

clone size: many
D gene: -
V gene: TRBV6-5
J gene: TRBJ2-2
CDR3 protein: CASSYRDTGELFF
CDR3 DNA: TGTGCCAGCAGTTACAGGGACACCGGGGAGCTGTTTTTT

clone size: few
D gene: -
V gene: TRBV10-3
J gene: TRBJ2-7
CDR3 protein: CAINRGSGDEQYF
CDR3 DNA: TGTGCCATCAACCGGGGAAGTGGAGACGAGCAGTACTTC

clone size: -
D gene: -
V gene: TRBV25-1
J gene: TRBJ1-1
CDR3 protein: CASSGSGFEAFF
CDR3 DNA: TGTGCCAGCAGTGGGTCAGGTTTCGAGGCTTTCTTT

clone size: -
D gene: TRBD1
V gene: TRBV6-6
J gene: TRBJ1-2
CDR3 protein: CASSRGTDYGYTF
CDR3 DNA: TGTGCCAGCAGCCGAGGGACAGACTATGGCTACACCTTC

clone size: once
D gene: TRBD1
V gene: TRBV4-3
J gene: TRBJ2-2
CDR3 protein: CASSQETGGFAGELFF
CDR3 DNA: TGCGCCAGCAGCCAGGAGACAGGGGGCTTCGCCGGGGAGCTGTTTTTT

clone size: -
D gene: TRBD1
V gene: TRBV6-6
J gene: TRBJ2-1
CDR3 protein: CATLTGDRYNEQFF
CDR3 DNA: TGTGCCACCCTAACCGGGGACAGATACAATGAGCAGTTCTTC

clone size: -
D gene: TRBD1
V gene: TRBV29-1
J gene: TRBJ1-2
CDR3 protein: CSVEPPGTEGYTF
CDR3 DNA: TGCAGCGTTGAACCTCCCGGGACAGAAGGCTACACCTTC

clone size: -
D gene: TRBD2
V gene: TRBV4-3
J gene: TRBJ2-2
CDR3 protein: CASSLHSGGANTGELFF
CDR3 DNA: TGCGCCAGCAGCCTACACAGCGGGGGGGCGAACACCGGGGAGCTGTTTTTT

clone size: once
D gene: -
V gene: TRBV2
J gene: TRBJ1-5
CDR3 protein: CASQISTAGNQPQHF
CDR3 DNA: TGTGCCAGCCAGATAAGTACCGCCGGCAATCAGCCCCAGCATTTT

clone size: few
D gene: TRBD1
V gene: TRBV10-3
J gene: TRBJ1-2
CDR3 protein: CAIRDTGGNDGYTF
CDR3 DNA: TGTGCCATCAGAGATACAGGGGGCAACGATGGCTACACCTTC

clone size: -
D gene: -
V gene: TRBV30
J gene: TRBJ1-1
CDR3 protein: CAWDRENTEAFF
CDR3 DNA: TGTGCCTGGGACAGAGAGAACACTGAAGCTTTCTTT

clone size: -
D gene: -
V gene: TRBV28
J gene: TRBJ2-6
CDR3 protein: CASSPLGPSPPGANVLTF
CDR3 DNA: TGTGCCAGCAGTCCCCTCGGGCCGTCTCCCCCTGGGGCCAACGTCCTGACTTTC

clone size: -
D gene: -
V gene: TRBV11-2
J gene: TRBJ2-7
CDR3 protein: CASSLVFPGAYEQYF
CDR3 DNA: TGTGCCAGCAGCTTAGTGTTCCCGGGGGCCTACGAGCAGTACTTC

clone size: once
D gene: -
V gene: TRBV11-2
J gene: TRBJ2-2
CDR3 protein: CASKLTGPGELFF
CDR3 DNA: TGTGCCAGCAAGCTTACAGGGCCCGGGGAGCTGTTTTTT

clone size: -
D gene: TRBD2
V gene: TRBV29-1
J gene: TRBJ2-1
CDR3 protein: CSALAGGPMRYNEQFF
CDR3 DNA: TGCAGCGCACTAGCGGGGGGCCCGATGAGATACAATGAGCAGTTCTTC

clone size: -
D gene: TRBD1
V gene: TRBV5-4
J gene: TRBJ1-6
CDR3 protein: CASSRQGWNSPLHF
CDR3 DNA: TGTGCCAGCAGCCGACAGGGATGGAATTCACCCCTCCACTTT

clone size: -
D gene: TRBD1
V gene: TRBV6-1
J gene: TRBJ2-5
CDR3 protein: CASSANAVGTGETQYF
CDR3 DNA: TGTGCCAGCAGTGCAAATGCGGTGGGGACAGGGGAGACCCAGTACTTC

clone size: -
D gene: TRBD1
V gene: TRBV29-1
J gene: TRBJ1-1
CDR3 protein: CSAATGRGTEAFF
CDR3 DNA: TGCAGCGCCGCGACAGGGAGAGGAACTGAAGCTTTCTTT

clone size: -
D gene: -
V gene: TRBV2
J gene: TRBJ1-5
CDR3 protein: CASTEQTSNQPQHF
CDR3 DNA: TGTGCCAGCACGGAACAAACCTCCAATCAGCCCCAGCATTTT

clone size: -
D gene: -
V gene: TRBV9
J gene: TRBJ1-4
CDR3 protein: CASSVDAATNEKLFF
CDR3 DNA: TGTGCCAGCAGCGTAGATGCTGCAACTAATGAAAAACTGTTTTTT

clone size: -
D gene: -
V gene: TRBV7-8
J gene: TRBJ2-1
CDR3 protein: CASSLGGAAEQFF
CDR3 DNA: TGTGCCAGCAGCTTAGGCGGTGCGGCTGAGCAGTTCTTC

clone size: few
D gene: -
V gene: TRBV19
J gene: TRBJ1-1
CDR3 protein: CASSQAVNTEAFF
CDR3 DNA: TGTGCCAGTAGTCAGGCGGTGAACACTGAAGCTTTCTTT

clone size: -
D gene: -
V gene: TRBV6-5
J gene: TRBJ2-3
CDR3 protein: CASSYVPGTSTDTQYF
CDR3 DNA: TGTGCCAGCAGTTACGTTCCGGGGACTAGCACAGATACGCAGTATTTT

clone size: -
D gene: TRBD2
V gene: TRBV5-1
J gene: TRBJ2-5
CDR3 protein: CASSLGLSGGEETQYF
CDR3 DNA: TGCGCCAGCAGCTTGGGGCTGAGCGGGGGGGAAGAGACCCAGTACTTC

clone size: -
D gene: TRBD1
V gene: TRBV15
J gene: TRBJ1-5
CDR3 protein: CATSLTGGNQPQHF
CDR3 DNA: TGTGCCACCAGCCTCACAGGGGGCAATCAGCCCCAGCATTTT

clone size: -
D gene: -
V gene: TRBV5-4
J gene: TRBJ2-1
CDR3 protein: CASSLVGSRAFNEQFF
CDR3 DNA: TGTGCCAGCAGCTTGGTCGGCTCAAGGGCCTTCAATGAGCAGTTCTTC

clone size: -
D gene: -
V gene: TRBV2
J gene: TRBJ1-1
CDR3 protein: CASSESGGDRGTEAFF
CDR3 DNA: TGTGCCAGCAGTGAATCTGGGGGGGATCGCGGGACTGAAGCTTTCTTT

clone size: few
D gene: -
V gene: TRBV7-2
J gene: TRBJ2-3
CDR3 protein: CASSLGQGTDTQYF
CDR3 DNA: TGTGCCAGCAGCTTAGGACAGGGCACAGATACGCAGTATTTT